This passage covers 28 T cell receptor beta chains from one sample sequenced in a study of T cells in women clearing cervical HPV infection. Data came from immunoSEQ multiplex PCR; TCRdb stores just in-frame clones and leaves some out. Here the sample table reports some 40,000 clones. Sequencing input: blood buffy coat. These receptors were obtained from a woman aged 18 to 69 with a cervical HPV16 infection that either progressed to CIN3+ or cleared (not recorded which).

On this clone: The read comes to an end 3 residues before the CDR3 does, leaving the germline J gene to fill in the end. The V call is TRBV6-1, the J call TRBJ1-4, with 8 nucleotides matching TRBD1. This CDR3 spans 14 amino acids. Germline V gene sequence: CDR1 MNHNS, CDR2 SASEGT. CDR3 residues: CASSVTGGNSPLFF. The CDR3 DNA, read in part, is TGTGCCAGCAGTGTTACAGGGGGAAATTCACCA.

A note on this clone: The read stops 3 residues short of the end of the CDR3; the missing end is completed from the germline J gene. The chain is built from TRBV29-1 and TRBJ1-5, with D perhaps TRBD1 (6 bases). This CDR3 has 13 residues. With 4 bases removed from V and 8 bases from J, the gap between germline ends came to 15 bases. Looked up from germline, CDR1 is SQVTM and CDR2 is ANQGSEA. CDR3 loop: CSVGIQEGEPQHF. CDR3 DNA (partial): TGCAGCGTTGGAATACAGGAGGGGGAGCCC.

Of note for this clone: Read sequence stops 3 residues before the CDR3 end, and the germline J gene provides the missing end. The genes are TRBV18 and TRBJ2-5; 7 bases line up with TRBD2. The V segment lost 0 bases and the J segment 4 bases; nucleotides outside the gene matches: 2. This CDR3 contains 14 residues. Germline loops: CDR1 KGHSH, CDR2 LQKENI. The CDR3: CASSPPGLRETQYF. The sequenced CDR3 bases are TGTGCCAGCTCACCACCGGGACTAAGAGAGACC.

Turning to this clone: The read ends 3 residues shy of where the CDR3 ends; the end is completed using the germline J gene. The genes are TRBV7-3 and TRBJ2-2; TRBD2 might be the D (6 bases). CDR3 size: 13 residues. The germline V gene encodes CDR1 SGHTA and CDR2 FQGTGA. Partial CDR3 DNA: TGTGCCAGCAGCTTCCTTCCGCGGGGCGAG. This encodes CASSFLPRGE. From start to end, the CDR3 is CASSFLPRGELFF.

CDR3 loop: CASSEEAGAQPQYF. The part of the CDR3 DNA that was read is TGTGCCAGCAGTGAAGAGGCGGGTGCTCAGCCG. The V gene is TRBV2, the J gene TRBJ2-3, with D maybe TRBD2 (5 bases). The read terminates 3 residues ahead of where the CDR3 ends, so the germline J gene completes it. The CDR3 consists of 14 residues. Germline-derived CDR1 and CDR2 are SNHLY and FYNNEI.

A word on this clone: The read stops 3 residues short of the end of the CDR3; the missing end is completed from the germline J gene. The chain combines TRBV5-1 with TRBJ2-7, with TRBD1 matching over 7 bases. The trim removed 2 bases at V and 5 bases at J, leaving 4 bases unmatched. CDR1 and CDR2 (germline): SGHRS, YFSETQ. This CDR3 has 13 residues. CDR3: CASSLQGTNEQYF. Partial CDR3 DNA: TGCGCCAGCAGCTTACAGGGGACGAACGAG.

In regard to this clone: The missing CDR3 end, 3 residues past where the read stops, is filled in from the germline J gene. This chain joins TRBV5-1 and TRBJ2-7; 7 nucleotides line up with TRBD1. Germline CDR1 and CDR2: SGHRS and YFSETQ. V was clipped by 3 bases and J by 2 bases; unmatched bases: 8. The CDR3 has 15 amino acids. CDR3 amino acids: CASSSLQGTTYEQYF. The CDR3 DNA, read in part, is TGCGCCAGCAGCTCCCTACAGGGGACAACCTACGAG.

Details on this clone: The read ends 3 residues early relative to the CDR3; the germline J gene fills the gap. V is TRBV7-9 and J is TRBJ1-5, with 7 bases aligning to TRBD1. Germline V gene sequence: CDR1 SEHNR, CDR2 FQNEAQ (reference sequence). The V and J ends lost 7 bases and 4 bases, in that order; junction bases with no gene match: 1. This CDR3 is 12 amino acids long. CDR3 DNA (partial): TGTGCCAGCATGGGACAGAATCAGCCC. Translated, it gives CASMGQNQP. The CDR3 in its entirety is CASMGQNQPQHF.

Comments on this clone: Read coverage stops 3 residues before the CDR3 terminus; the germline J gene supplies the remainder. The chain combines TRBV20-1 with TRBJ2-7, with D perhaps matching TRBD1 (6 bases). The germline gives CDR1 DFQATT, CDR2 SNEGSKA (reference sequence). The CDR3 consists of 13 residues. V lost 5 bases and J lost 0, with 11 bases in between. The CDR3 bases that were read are TGCAGTGCTGCAAAGGACAGCTCCTACGAG. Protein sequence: CSAAKDSSYE. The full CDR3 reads CSAAKDSSYEQYF.

The CDR3 loop is CASSSNSINDYTF. The sequenced part of the CDR3 DNA is TGTGCCAGCAGCTCCAACTCCATCAATGAC. J is TRBJ1-2 and V is TRBV7-3; D not resolved. The read is 3 residues too short to cover the CDR3 end, so that end is filled in from the germline J gene. Germline CDR1 is SGHTA and CDR2 is FQGTGA. The CDR3 has 13 residues. The variable domain in full, completed from reference TRBV7-3 and TRBJ1-2, reads GAGVSQTPSNKVTEKGKYVELRCDPISGHTALYWYRQSLGQGPEFLIYFQGTGAADDSGLPNDRFFAVRPEGSVSTLKIQRTERGDSAVYLCASSSNSINDYTFGSGTRLTVV.

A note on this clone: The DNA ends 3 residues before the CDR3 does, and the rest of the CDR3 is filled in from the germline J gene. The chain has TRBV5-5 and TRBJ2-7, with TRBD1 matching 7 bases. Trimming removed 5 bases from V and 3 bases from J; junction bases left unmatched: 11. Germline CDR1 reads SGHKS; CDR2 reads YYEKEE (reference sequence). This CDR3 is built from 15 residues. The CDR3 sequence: CASSLRGQIVYEQYF. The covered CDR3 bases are TGTGCCAGCAGTTTAAGGGGACAGATCGTCTACGAG.

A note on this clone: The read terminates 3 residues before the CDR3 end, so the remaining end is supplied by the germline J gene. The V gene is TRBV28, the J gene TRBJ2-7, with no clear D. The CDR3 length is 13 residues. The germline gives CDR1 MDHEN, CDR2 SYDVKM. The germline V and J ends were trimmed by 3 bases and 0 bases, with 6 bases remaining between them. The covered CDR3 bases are TGTGCCAGCAGTTTCTCCAGCTCCTACGAG. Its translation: CASSFSSSYE. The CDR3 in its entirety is CASSFSSSYEQYF.

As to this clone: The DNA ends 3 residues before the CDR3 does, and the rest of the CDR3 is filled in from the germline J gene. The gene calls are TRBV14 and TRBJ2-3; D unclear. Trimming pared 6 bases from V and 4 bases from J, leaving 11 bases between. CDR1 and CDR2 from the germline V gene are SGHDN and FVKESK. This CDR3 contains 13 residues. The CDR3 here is CASSQNAADTQYF. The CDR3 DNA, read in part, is TGTGCCAGCAGTCAGAATGCCGCAGATACG.

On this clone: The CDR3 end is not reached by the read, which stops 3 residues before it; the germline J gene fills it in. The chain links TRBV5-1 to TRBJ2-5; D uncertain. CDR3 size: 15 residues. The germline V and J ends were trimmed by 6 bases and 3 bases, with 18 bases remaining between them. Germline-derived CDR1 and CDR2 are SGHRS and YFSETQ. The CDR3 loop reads CASNPRPYREETQYF. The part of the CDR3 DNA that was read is TGCGCCAGCAACCCCCGCCCTTACCGGGAAGAGACC.

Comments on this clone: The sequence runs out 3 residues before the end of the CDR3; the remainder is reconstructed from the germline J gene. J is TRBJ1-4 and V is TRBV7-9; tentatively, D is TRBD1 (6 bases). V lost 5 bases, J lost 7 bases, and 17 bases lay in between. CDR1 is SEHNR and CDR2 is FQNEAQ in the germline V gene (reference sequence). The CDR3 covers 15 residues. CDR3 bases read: TGTGCCAGCAGCAGACTCTCAGGGGAGCGTGAAAAA. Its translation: CASSRLSGEREK. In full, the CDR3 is CASSRLSGEREKLFF.

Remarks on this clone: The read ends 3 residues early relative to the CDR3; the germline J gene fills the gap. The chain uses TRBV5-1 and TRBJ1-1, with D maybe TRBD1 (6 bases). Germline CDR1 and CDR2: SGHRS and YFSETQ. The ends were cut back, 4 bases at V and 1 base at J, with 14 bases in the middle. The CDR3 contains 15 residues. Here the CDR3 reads CASSATGKENTEAFF. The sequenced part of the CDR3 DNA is TGCGCCAGCAGCGCAACAGGGAAAGAGAACACTGAA. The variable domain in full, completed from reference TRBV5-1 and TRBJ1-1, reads KAGVTQTPRYLIKTRGQQVTLSCSPISGHRSVSWYQQTPGQGLQFLFEYFSETQRNKGNFPGRFSGRQFSNSRSEMNVSTLELGDSALYLCASSATGKENTEAFFGQGTRLTVV.

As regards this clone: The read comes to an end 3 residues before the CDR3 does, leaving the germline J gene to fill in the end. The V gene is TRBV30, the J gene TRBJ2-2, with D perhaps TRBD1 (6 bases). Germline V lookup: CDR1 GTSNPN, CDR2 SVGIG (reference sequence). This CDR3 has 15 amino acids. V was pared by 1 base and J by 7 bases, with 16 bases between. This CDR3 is CAWSGGPIAIGELFF. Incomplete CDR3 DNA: TGTGCCTGGAGTGGGGGGCCCATAGCGATCGGGGAG.

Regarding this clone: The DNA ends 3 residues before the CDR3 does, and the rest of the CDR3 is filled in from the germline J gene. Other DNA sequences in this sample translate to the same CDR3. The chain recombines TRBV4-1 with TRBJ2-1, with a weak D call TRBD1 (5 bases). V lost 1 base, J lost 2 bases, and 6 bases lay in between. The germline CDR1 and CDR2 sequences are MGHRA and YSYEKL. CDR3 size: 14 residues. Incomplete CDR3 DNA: TGCGCCAGCAGCCAAGGGGGCGCCTACAATGAG. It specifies CASSQGGAYNE. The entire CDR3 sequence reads CASSQGGAYNEQFF.

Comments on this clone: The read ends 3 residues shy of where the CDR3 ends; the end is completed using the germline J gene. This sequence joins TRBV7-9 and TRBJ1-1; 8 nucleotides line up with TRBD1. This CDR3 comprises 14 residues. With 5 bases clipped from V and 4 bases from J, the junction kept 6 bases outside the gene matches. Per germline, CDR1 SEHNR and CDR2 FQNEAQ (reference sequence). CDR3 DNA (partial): TGTGCCAGCAGCAAGGGACAGGCGCTCACTGAA. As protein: CASSKGQALTE. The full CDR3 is CASSKGQALTEAFF.

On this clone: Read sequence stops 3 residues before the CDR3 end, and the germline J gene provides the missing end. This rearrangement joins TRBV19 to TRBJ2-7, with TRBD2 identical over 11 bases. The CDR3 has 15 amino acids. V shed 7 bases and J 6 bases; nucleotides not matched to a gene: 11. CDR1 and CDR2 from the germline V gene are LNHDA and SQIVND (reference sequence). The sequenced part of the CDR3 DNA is TGTGCCAGTATGAGACTAGCGGGGCTGCTAAGCGAG. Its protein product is CASMRLAGLLSE. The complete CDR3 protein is CASMRLAGLLSEQYF.

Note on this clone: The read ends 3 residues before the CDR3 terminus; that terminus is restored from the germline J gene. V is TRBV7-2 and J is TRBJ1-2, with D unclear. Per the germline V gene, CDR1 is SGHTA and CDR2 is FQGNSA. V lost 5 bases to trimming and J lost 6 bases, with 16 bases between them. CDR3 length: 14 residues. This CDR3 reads CASSEPEASHGYTF. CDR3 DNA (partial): TGTGCCAGCAGCGAACCCGAAGCTTCCCATGGC.

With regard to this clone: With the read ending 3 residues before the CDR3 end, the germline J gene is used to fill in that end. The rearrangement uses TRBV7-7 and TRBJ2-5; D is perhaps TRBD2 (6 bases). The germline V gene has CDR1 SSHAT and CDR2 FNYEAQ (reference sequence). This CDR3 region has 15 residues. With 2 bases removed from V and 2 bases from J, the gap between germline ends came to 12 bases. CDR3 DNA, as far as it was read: TGTGCCAGCAGCTTATCCTCCCGGGGGCAAGAGACC. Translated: CASSLSSRGQET. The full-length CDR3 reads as CASSLSSRGQETQYF.

CDR3 region: CASSPQGQGKETQYF. CDR3 DNA, as far as it was read: TGTGCCAGTAGTCCCCAGGGACAGGGGAAAGAGACC. This chain joins TRBV19 and TRBJ2-5, with 10 positions matching TRBD1. Read sequence stops 3 residues before the CDR3 end, and the germline J gene provides the missing end. The J segment lost 3 bases and the V segment lost 5 bases, leaving 6 bases of the junction unmatched. The CDR3 sequence is 15 residues long. CDR1 and CDR2 (germline): LNHDA, SQIVND (reference sequence).

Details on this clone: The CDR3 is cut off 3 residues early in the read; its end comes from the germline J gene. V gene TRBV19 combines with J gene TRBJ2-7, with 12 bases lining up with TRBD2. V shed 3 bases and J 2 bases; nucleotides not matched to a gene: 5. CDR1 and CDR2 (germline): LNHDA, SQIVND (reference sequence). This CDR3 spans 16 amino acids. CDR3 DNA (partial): TGTGCCAGTAGTATCCTCAGGACTAGCGGGACCTACGAG. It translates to CASSILRTSGTYE. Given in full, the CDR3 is CASSILRTSGTYEQYF.

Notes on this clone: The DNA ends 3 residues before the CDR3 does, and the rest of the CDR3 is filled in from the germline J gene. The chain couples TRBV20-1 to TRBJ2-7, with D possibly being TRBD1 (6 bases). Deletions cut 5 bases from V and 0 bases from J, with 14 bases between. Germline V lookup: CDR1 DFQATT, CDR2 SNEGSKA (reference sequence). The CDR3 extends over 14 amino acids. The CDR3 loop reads CSAHDRLASYEQYF. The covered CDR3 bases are TGCAGTGCTCACGACAGGCTCGCCTCCTACGAG.

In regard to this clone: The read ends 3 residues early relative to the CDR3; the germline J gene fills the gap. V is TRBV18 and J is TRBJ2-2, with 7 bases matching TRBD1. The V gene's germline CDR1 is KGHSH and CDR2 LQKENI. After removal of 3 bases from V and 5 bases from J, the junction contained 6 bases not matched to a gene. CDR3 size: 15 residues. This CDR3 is CASSPDRSPTGELFF. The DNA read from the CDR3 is TGTGCCAGCTCACCGGACAGGTCCCCTACCGGGGAG.

The CDR3 sequence is CASGLNSAGGFGEQFF. CDR3 bases read: TGTGCTAGTGGTCTCAACTCAGCGGGAGGGTTTGGTGAG. The gene calls are TRBV12-5 and TRBJ2-1; TRBD2 matches at 10 bases. The read gets to within 3 residues of the CDR3 end, and the germline J gene fills in the rest. This CDR3 spans 16 amino acids. V lost 5 bases to trimming and J lost 9 bases; unmatched junction nucleotides: 13. Germline assignment: CDR1 LGHNT and CDR2 FRNRAP.

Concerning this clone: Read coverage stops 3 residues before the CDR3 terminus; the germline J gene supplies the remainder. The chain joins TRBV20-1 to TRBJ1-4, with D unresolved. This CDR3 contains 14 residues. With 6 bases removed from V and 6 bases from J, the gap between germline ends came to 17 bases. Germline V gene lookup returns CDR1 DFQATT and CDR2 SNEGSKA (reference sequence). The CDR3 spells CSAYSGSSYEKLFF. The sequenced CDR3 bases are TGCAGTGCCTATTCCGGGTCCTCTTATGAAAAA.